The 8 T cell receptor beta chains below were found in one sample sequenced in a study of high-grade serous ovarian cancer treatment subgroups. Tumor samples were obtained before definitive surgery or chemotherapy. The table came from immunoSEQ multiplex PCR; TCRdb's copy has only in-frame clones and leaves some out. The table lists 5,800 or so clones, about three quarters of them singletons. Material: tumor tissue. The receptors here all came from a human donor with high-grade serous ovarian cancer.

This chain joins TRBV19 and TRBJ1-3; D ambiguous. The CDR3 loop spans 18 amino acids. The germline CDR1 and CDR2 sequences are LNHDA and SQIVND (reference sequence). V was trimmed by 7 bases and J by 1 base, leaving 23 bases between them. The CDR3, as DNA: TGTGCCAGTACCTTGGGGAGGGTCACCAGGTATTCTGGAAACACCATATATTTT. Translating gives CASTLGRVTRYSGNTIYF.

This clone was seen only once. The chain employs TRBV5-5 and TRBJ1-4; the D is unclear. This CDR3 region has 13 residues. Per the germline V gene, CDR1 is SGHKS and CDR2 is YYEKEE (reference sequence). V was cut by 1 base and J by 4 bases, with 5 bases left in between. The CDR3 sequence is CASSLNSNEKLFF. The DNA of the CDR3 is TGTGCCAGCAGCTTGAACAGTAATGAAAAACTGTTTTTT.

This chain uses TRBV28 with TRBJ1-4; 11 bases are shared with TRBD1. After removal of 7 bases from V and 7 bases from J, the junction contained 14 bases not matched to a gene. This CDR3 is 17 amino acids long. Germline CDR1 MDHEN, CDR2 SYDVKM. The CDR3: CASITWTGGRGGEKLFF. The CDR3 DNA reads as TGTGCCAGCATCACCTGGACAGGGGGCCGAGGTGGTGAAAAACTGTTTTTT.

This rearrangement joins TRBV5-8 to TRBJ1-3; D is uncertain. The CDR3 runs to 15 residues. Germline loops: CDR1 SGHTS, CDR2 YDEGEE. V lost 2 bases, J lost 0 bases, and 9 bases lay in between. The CDR3 DNA follows: TGTGCCAGCAGCTTAGAGGCAGTCTCTGGAAACACCATATATTTT. Residues: CASSLEAVSGNTIYF.

This chain uses TRBV25-1 with TRBJ1-1, with D maybe TRBD1 (5 bases). The V gene lost 7 bases and the J gene lost 5 bases, with 20 bases spanning the gap. CDR1 is MGHDK, CDR2 SYGVNS, per germline. The CDR3 has 15 residues. The chain's CDR3 is CASTPPTGIWTEAFF. CDR3 DNA sequence: TGTGCCAGCACGCCCCCTACAGGAATTTGGACTGAAGCTTTCTTT. The whole variable domain, remainder taken from reference TRBV25-1 and TRBJ1-1, is EADIYQTPRYLVIGTGKKITLECSQTMGHDKMYWYQQDPGMELHLIHYSYGVNSTEKGDLSSESTVSRIRTEHFPLTLESARPSHTSQYLCASTPPTGIWTEAFFGQGTRLTVV.

This clone was seen just once. This chain connects TRBV19 to TRBJ2-2; a possible D gene is TRBD1 (6 bases). This CDR3 spans 16 amino acids. Trimming took off 6 bases at V and 5 bases at J, with 19 bases between the two ends. The germline CDR1 and CDR2 sequences are LNHDA and SQIVND (reference sequence). CDR3 region: CASSNFGGWGTGELFF. The CDR3 nucleotides are TGTGCCAGTAGCAACTTTGGGGGCTGGGGAACCGGGGAGCTGTTTTTT.

This chain uses TRBV7-2 with TRBJ1-3; D is uncertain. Germline V lookup: CDR1 SGHTA, CDR2 FQGNSA. This CDR3 is 14 amino acids long. The V end was cut by 0 bases, the J end by 0 bases, with 3 bases between. The CDR3 DNA follows: TGTGCCAGCAGCTTAGCACTCTCTGGAAACACCATATATTTT. As protein: CASSLALSGNTIYF.

The chain has TRBV5-1 and TRBJ1-6, with TRBD1 identical over 7 bases. The V and J ends lost 4 bases and 9 bases, in that order; junction bases with no gene match: 13. The CDR3 spans 16 residues. The V gene's germline CDR1 is SGHRS and CDR2 YFSETQ. The CDR3: CASSKQGGAAGSPLHF. As DNA, the CDR3 is TGCGCCAGCAGCAAACAAGGGGGCGCGGCGGGTTCACCCCTCCACTTT.